In this sample, the clone carrying this TCR beta chain turned up many times. Its specificity is not known. This entry comes from a study of neurological immune-mediated disorders. Study outcomes and limitations: No CDR3 amino acid sequences were shared by expanded clones across subjects, suggesting private repertoires in all groups.

Germline V gene sequence: CDR1 SGHRS, CDR2 YFSETQ. This CDR3 is 14 amino acids long. With 5 bases removed from V and 2 bases from J, the gap between germline ends came to 13 bases. The study built unsorted libraries from 2 million PBMCs kept at -80 C. The cDNA came from 5'RACE, which used 10-nucleotide random UMIs. TCRdb recomputed calls from the 5' RACE reads with MiXCR, one row per CDR3 protein. This table holds tens of thousands of distinct CDR3 sequences, 12% to 15% found once. This chain joins TRBV5-1 and TRBJ2-5; maybe TRBD1 (7 bases). Sample: PBMCs. The clonotype comes from a woman between 45 and 65 years old in good health. The DNA for the CDR3 is TGCGCCAGCAGTCAGGGGGGCATACAAGAGACCCAGTACTTC. This sequence encodes CASSQGGIQETQYF.